This T cell receptor (beta chain) was captured by sequencing in a study of shared clonotypes between healthy human individuals. Cells designated naive CD8 were CD45RO-negative and were positively selected for CCR7, with terminally differentiated effector memory CD45RA+ cells excluded. Donors comprised only Caucasian adults living in Nashville, Tennessee. Concerning this clone itself: What it recognizes is unknown.

The study ran the assay at deep level. Sequencing was performed with immunoSEQ multiplex PCR; in TCRdb, only in-frame clones are kept and a portion is missing. The table lists about 680,000 clones, about 91% of them singletons. Study-wide findings and caveats: Memory subsets had estimated richness that was generally smaller than that of naive subsets.

The CDR3 is 16 amino acids. V gave up 2 bases and J gave up 2 bases, with 17 bases separating them. Germline values: CDR1 SGHRS, CDR2 YFSETQ. The chain is built from TRBV5-1 and TRBJ2-7; D is possibly TRBD2 (6 bases). The origin of this receptor is a man younger than 45 in good health. The sample consisted of naive CD8+ T cells sorted from blood. The CDR3 bases are TGCGCCAGCAGCTTACTGGGAGGTGATAATCCCTACGAGCAGTACTTC. Protein product: CASSLLGGDNPYEQYF.